The T cell receptor beta chain under discussion was sequenced for a study of cytomegalovirus exposure and HLA in healthy donors. Regarding the study as a whole: As a later analysis showed, a missense DCLRE1C variant was linked to trimming of TCR beta V- and J-genes.

In regard to this clone: Its antigen is not known.

With 60 Vbeta and 13 Jbeta primers, the PCR was carried out. Data came from immunoSEQ multiplex PCR; TCRdb stores just in-frame clones and leaves some out. The sample carries 95,000 to 150,000 clones, under 85% recorded once. V was shortened by 0 bases and J by 4 bases, with 9 bases between the two germline ends. The germline gives CDR1 GTSNPN, CDR2 SVGIG (reference sequence). This CDR3 region has 14 residues. The source material was PBMCs. This chain joins TRBV30 and TRBJ1-4; no clear D gene. This clonotype was sampled from a woman aged 50 to 60 in good health and CMV-seropositive. The CDR3 region is CAWSVGPVNEKLFF. The CDR3 coding sequence is TGTGCCTGGAGTGTCGGTCCGGTTAATGAAAAACTGTTTTTT.